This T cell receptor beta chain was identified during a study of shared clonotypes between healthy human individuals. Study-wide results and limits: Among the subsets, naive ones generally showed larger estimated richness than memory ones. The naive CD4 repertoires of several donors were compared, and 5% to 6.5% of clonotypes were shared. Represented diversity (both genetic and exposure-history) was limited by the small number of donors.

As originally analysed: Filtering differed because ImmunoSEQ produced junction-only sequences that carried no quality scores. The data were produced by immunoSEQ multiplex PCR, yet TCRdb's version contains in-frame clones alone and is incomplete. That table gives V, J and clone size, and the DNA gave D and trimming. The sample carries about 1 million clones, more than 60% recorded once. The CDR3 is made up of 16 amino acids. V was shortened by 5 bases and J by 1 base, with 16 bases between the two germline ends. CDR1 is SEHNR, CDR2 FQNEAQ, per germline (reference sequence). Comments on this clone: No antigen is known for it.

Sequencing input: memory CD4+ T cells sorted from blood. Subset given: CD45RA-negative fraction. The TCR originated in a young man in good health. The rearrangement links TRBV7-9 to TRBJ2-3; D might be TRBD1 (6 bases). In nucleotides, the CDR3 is TGTGCCAGCAGCGCCATTAACAGGGTTCGCACAGATACGCAGTATTTT. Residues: CASSAINRVRTDTQYF.